This record concerns one TCR beta chain sequence. At the DNA level, this CDR3 is encoded by other sequences in the same sample as well. This sample is part of a study of blood T cell repertoires in COVID-19. Overall study context: The United States, Italy and Spain were the sources of the acute and convalescent COVID-19 samples. Sources were T cells, B-cell-depleted T cells, or PBMCs; the material itself was cDNA or gDNA.

The CDR3 has 17 amino acids. Losses at the gene ends were 5 bases for V and 2 bases for J; bases not matched to a gene: 7. The germline CDR1 and CDR2 sequences are SNHLY and FYNNEI. Original processing methods: How many nucleated cells were present was estimated from reference gene primer amplification. Some clones are missing from TCRdb's copy, which holds only in-frame ones; the method was immunoSEQ multiplex PCR. D and trimming come from the DNA, and the V and J calls and clone size come from that table. Here the sample spans more than 100,000 clones, about 76% being singletons. Sequenced material: peripheral blood. The chain uses TRBV2 and TRBJ2-6; 9 bases map to TRBD2. The receptor was derived from an older woman with active or convalescent COVID-19. CDR3 coding DNA: TGTGCCAGCAGTCAAAGAGGCGGGGGGGCTGGGGCCAACGTCCTGACTTTC. It is translated as CASSQRGGGAGANVLTF.